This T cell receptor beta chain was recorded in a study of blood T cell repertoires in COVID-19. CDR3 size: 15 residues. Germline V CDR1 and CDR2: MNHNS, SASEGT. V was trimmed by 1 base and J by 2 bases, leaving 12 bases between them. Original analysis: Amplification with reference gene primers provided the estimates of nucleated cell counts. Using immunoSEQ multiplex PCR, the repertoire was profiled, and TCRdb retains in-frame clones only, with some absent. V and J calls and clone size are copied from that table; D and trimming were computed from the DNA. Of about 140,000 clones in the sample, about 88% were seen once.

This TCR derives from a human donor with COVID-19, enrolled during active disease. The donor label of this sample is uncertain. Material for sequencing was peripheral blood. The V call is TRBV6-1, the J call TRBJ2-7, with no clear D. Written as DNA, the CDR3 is TGTGCCAGCAGTGAAGGAGGTTATAAGGCCTACGAGCAGTACTTC. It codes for CASSEGGYKAYEQYF.